What follows are 3 T cell receptor beta chains derived from one specimen sequenced in a study of CXCR3-negative and CXCR3-positive naive CD8 T cells. The authors made the TRB cDNA libraries by 5' RACE using UMI labels. Reanalyzing the 5' RACE reads, TCRdb keeps one entry per CDR3 protein, without DNA. The clone table shows 150,000 or so distinct CDR3 sequences, with the ten largest holding approximately 0.29%. Specimen: naive CXCR3- CD8+ T cells from blood. Subset in this sample: CD45RO-CCR7+CD27+CD95- naive CD8+ T cells lacking CXCR3 (TNR3-). The source of these receptors is a human donor in good health. Some clones in this sample may be carry-over from other donors' samples.

The chain has TRBV20-1 and TRBJ2-1. Germline loops: CDR1 DFQATT, CDR2 SNEGSKA (reference sequence). The CDR3 totals 14 residues. The CDR3 reads CSAREHSSYNEQFF.

V and J are TRBV9 and TRBJ2-1; TCRdb selects TRBD2, and the lack of DNA leaves this call unchecked. The CDR3 sequence is 15 residues long. CDR1 is SGDLS and CDR2 is YYNGEE in the germline V gene. CDR3 sequence reads: CASSEGLAGDNEQFF.

The rearrangement uses TRBV19 and TRBJ1-4; the D gene TCRdb calls, TRBD1, cannot be checked with no DNA. The CDR3 is 15 residues long. Germline V gives CDR1 LNHDA, CDR2 SQIVND (reference sequence). CDR3 amino acids: CASSGPGGGNEKLFF.